This TCR beta chain came from a study of T and B cells in COVID-19 patients. Study in general: Recovered patients mostly had mild to moderate COVID-19 managed as outpatients. Critical illness requiring mechanical ventilation or extracorporeal membrane oxygenation affected 12 of 20 active-infection patients. Findings of the study overall: Active COVID-19 showed highly clonal TRB repertoires; recovery showed diversity and richness above healthy donors. Patients with COVID-19 reportedly showed strongly skewed T cell receptor beta variable and joining gene usage.

The CDR3 totals 15 residues. The germline CDR1 and CDR2 sequences are KGHSH and LQKENI. The V and J ends lost 2 bases and 1 base respectively, with 10 bases between them. TRB was amplified from around 230-520 ng of blood genomic DNA. TRB rearrangements were amplified by multiplex PCR with BIOMED2 TRB-A/B primers. TCRdb re-derived calls from the multiplex PCR reads in MiXCR, one entry per CDR3 protein. The sample records under 15,000 distinct CDR3 sequences, 29% being singletons. This clonotype was detected only a few times. Its antigen is as yet unknown. Material: blood. The J gene is TRBJ2-3, the V gene TRBV18; no clear D gene. This sequence originates from a human donor who had recovered from COVID-19. The CDR3 bases are TGTGCCAGCTCACCAGGGAAATCGGGCACAGATACGCAGTATTTT. Its translation is CASSPGKSGTDTQYF. The full variable domain, with the rest looked up from reference TRBV18 and TRBJ2-3, is NAGVMQNPRHLVRRRGQEARLRCSPMKGHSHVYWYRQLPEEGLKFMVYLQKENIIDESGMPKERFSAEFPKEGPSILRIQQVVRGDSAAYFCASSPGKSGTDTQYFGPGTRLTVL.